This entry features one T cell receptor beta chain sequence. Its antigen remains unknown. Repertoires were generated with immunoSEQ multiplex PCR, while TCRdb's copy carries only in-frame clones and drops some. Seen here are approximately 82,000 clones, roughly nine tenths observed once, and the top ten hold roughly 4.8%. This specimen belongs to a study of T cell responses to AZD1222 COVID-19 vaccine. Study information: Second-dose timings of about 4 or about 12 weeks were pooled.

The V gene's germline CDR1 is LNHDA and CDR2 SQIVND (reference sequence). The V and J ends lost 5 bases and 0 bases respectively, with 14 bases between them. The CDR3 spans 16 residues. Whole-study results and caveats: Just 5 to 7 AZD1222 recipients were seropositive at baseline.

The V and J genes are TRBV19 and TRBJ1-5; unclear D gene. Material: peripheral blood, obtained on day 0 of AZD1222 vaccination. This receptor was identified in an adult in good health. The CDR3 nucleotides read TGTGCCAGTAGTCCCCCACCCGAGTATAGCAATCAGCCCCAGCATTTT. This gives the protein CASSPPPEYSNQPQHF. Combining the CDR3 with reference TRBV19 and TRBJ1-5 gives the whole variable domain DGGITQSPKYLFRKEGQNVTLSCEQNLNHDAMYWYRQDPGQGLRLIYYSQIVNDFQKGDIAEGYSVSREKKESFPLTVTSAQKNPTAFYLCASSPPPEYSNQPQHFGDGTRLSIL.